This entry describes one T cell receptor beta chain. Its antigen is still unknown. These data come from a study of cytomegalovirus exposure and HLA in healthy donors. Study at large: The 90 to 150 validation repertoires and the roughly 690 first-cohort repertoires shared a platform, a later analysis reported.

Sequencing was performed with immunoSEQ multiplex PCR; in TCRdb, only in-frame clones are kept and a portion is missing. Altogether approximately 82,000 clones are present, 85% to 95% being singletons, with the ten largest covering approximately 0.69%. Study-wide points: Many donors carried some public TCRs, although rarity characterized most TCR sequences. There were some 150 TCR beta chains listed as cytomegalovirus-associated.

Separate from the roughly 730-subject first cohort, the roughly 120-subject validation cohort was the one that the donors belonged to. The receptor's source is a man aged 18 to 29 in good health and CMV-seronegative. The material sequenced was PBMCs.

CDR3 protein: CASSQSTGRRTYEQYF. In nucleotides, the CDR3 is TGCGCCAGCAGTCAATCGACAGGGAGGAGAACCTACGAGCAGTACTTC. This chain links TRBV23-1 with TRBJ2-7; TRBD1 is a possible D gene (7 bases). TRBV23-1 is known as an ORF, though its function is uncertain. Trimming cost V 0 bases and J 2 bases, with 14 bases left between them. The CDR3 is made up of 16 amino acids.